A single sample gave rise to the 32 T cell receptor beta chains below, sequenced in a study of T cells in Graves' hyperthyroidism and ophthalmopathy. The TCR beta CDR3 regions underwent amplification using RNA transcripts as the source. First-round RT-PCR targeting the TCR CDR3 was performed with the HTBI primer set. TCRdb re-called the multiplex PCR reads through MiXCR, storing one row per CDR3 protein. Seen here are 200,000 or so distinct CDR3 sequences, roughly 17% observed once, and the top ten hold roughly 50%. The sample taken for sequencing was blood. These receptors were collected from a woman aged 45-65 years with Graves' hyperthyroidism.

This clonotype has just a few counts. The chain uses TRBV20-1 and TRBJ2-1; 10 bases align to TRBD1. Germline V gives CDR1 DFQATT, CDR2 SNEGSKA (reference sequence). The CDR3 totals 15 residues. The junction had 13 bases not matched to a gene; V was cut back by 5 bases and J by 9 bases. In DNA, the CDR3 is TGCAGTGCTCCTTCCGGGACAGGGGTCGGTGGTGAGCAGTTCTTC. Protein product: CSAPSGTGVGGEQFF.

Ten or more counts support this clonotype. This chain connects TRBV11-2 to TRBJ2-5; D possibly uses TRBD1 or TRBD2 (5 bases each). The CDR3 loop spans 15 amino acids. Trimming took off 4 bases at V and 7 bases at J, with 19 bases between the two ends. CDR1 and CDR2 (germline): SGHAT, FQNNGV. In DNA form, the CDR3 reads TGTGCCAGCAGCTCTCGGGACGGGGTTCGATGGACCCAGTACTTC. Its translation is CASSSRDGVRWTQYF.

This clonotype was recorded only once. This may be a read error, as it is one base from a much larger clone. The chain links TRBV5-1 to TRBJ2-3; D is ambiguous. CDR1 is SGHRS, CDR2 YFSETQ, per germline. The CDR3 extends over 14 amino acids. CDR3 bases: TGCGCCGGCAGCCCCTCTCCGGGCACAGATACGCAGTATTTT. This sequence encodes CAGSPSPGTDTQYF.

Here the CDR3 DNA reads TGCGCCAGCAGTACTTCCGGGACAGTAAAAAACATTCAGTACTTC. This encodes CASSTSGTVKNIQYF. The chain is built from TRBV10-1 and TRBJ2-4, with 7 positions matching TRBD1. CDR1 and CDR2 from the germline V gene are WNHNN and SYGVQD (reference sequence). The CDR3 runs 15 residues. Trimming took 5 bases from V and 4 from J; bases not matched to a gene: 8.

This clonotype occurred many times. V and J are TRBV10-3 and TRBJ1-1; a possible D gene is TRBD1 (6 bases). This CDR3 contains 12 residues. Trimming shortened V by 6 bases and J by 8 bases, and 13 bases separated the two germline ends. In germline, CDR1 is ENHRY, CDR2 SYGVKD. CDR3 nucleotide sequence: TGTGCCATCAGACAAGGGGGGACCGAAGCTTTCTTT. Amino acids: CAIRQGGTEAFF.

This clonotype was counted at least ten times. The J gene is TRBJ2-3, the V gene TRBV7-2; 13 bases align to TRBD2. CDR3 length: 21 residues. The germline CDR1 and CDR2 sequences are SGHTA and FQGNSA. J gave up 0 bases and V 1 base, and 13 bases lay outside the gene matches. CDR3 loop: CASSLGGLAGAAWASTDTQYF. The CDR3 coding sequence is TGTGCCAGCAGCTTAGGAGGACTAGCGGGAGCCGCCTGGGCTAGCACAGATACGCAGTATTTT.

Ten or more counts support this clonotype. This rearrangement joins TRBV6-1 to TRBJ1-1; D might be TRBD1 (5 bases). V was shortened by 6 bases and J by 1 base, with 9 bases between the two germline ends. This CDR3 comprises 13 residues. Germline-derived CDR1 and CDR2 are MNHNS and SASEGT. CDR3 protein: CASRKRGNTEAFF. In DNA, the CDR3 is TGTGCCAGCAGAAAGAGGGGGAACACTGAAGCTTTCTTT.

The sample holds many counts of this clonotype. The J gene is TRBJ2-3, the V gene TRBV30; no clear D gene. V lost 4 bases to trimming and J lost 2 bases, with 10 bases between them. CDR1 and CDR2 (germline): GTSNPN, SVGIG (reference sequence). The CDR3 is 13 residues long. The CDR3 DNA reads TGTGCCTGGACCCGGGTGTCCACAGATACGCAGTATTTT. Its translation is CAWTRVSTDTQYF.

The sample holds many counts of this clonotype. This chain's CDR3 is CSGAGRSSYNEQFF. The CDR3, as DNA: TGCAGTGGGGCGGGACGTAGCTCCTACAATGAGCAGTTCTTC. This chain connects TRBV20-1 to TRBJ2-1; possible D gene TRBD2, 6 bases. The CDR3 has 14 residues. V shed 7 bases and J shed 0 bases, with 13 bases lying between them. Germline CDR1 DFQATT, CDR2 SNEGSKA (reference sequence).

This clonotype was observed at least ten times. The chain has TRBV19 and TRBJ1-1, with 7 nucleotides matching TRBD1. J gave up 1 base and V 6 bases, and 2 bases lay outside the gene matches. Germline lookup yields CDR1 LNHDA and CDR2 SQIVND (reference sequence). The CDR3 is 13 amino acids. The DNA of the CDR3 is TGTGCCAGTAGCCGGGACAGGAACACTGAAGCTTTCTTT. This gives the protein CASSRDRNTEAFF.

Ten or more counts support this clonotype. The gene calls are TRBV29-1 and TRBJ2-5; D is undetermined. The CDR3 has 14 amino acids. Germline V lookup: CDR1 SQVTM, CDR2 ANQGSEA. V dropped 3 bases and J dropped 0 bases, with 11 bases sitting between them. CDR3: CSVDTPRYQETQYF. CDR3 in DNA: TGCAGCGTTGATACGCCGAGGTACCAAGAGACCCAGTACTTC.

The table lists this clonotype with many counts. The chain combines TRBV29-1 with TRBJ2-5, with TRBD2 as a possible D gene (5 bases). CDR1 SQVTM and CDR2 ANQGSEA come from the germline V gene. V lost 6 bases to trimming and J lost 9 bases, with 17 bases between them. This CDR3 region has 12 residues. DNA of the CDR3: TGCAGCGTCGAGGACTCCGGCTTGGCCCAGTACTTC. Its translation is CSVEDSGLAQYF.

The gene calls are TRBV5-6 and TRBJ2-1; TRBD2 aligns across 12 bases. Germline assignment: CDR1 SGHDT and CDR2 YYEEEE. With V trimmed by 4 bases and J by 4 bases, 6 bases remained unmatched. The CDR3 is made up of 16 amino acids. This CDR3 is CASSEGTSGLYNEQFF. As DNA, the CDR3 is TGTGCCAGCAGCGAAGGGACTAGCGGGCTATACAATGAGCAGTTCTTC.

V usage is TRBV4-1 and J usage is TRBJ2-3; TRBD2 aligns across 9 bases. Germline V gives CDR1 MGHRA, CDR2 YSYEKL. This CDR3 comprises 16 residues. Trimming took 1 base from V and 2 from J; bases not matched to a gene: 4. CDR3 coding DNA: TGCGCCAGCAGCCAAGTAGCGGGAGCCCCCACAGATACGCAGTATTTT. Amino acid sequence: CASSQVAGAPTDTQYF.

The rearrangement joins TRBV18 to TRBJ2-7; tentative D call: TRBD2 (6 bases). Looked up from germline, CDR1 is KGHSH and CDR2 is LQKENI. The CDR3 length is 16 residues. V was pared by 0 bases and J by 3 bases, with 15 bases between. This CDR3 is CASSPPGASVLYEQYF. CDR3 DNA sequence: TGTGCCAGCTCACCACCAGGGGCTAGCGTCCTCTACGAGCAGTACTTC.

This clonotype showed up many times. This sequence joins TRBV11-1 and TRBJ1-1; a weak D match, TRBD1 (5 bases). This CDR3 is built from 13 residues. In germline, CDR1 is SGHAT, CDR2 FQDESV (reference sequence). V was cut by 2 bases and J by 11 bases, with 15 bases left in between. The DNA of the CDR3 is TGTGCCAGCAGCTTAACCGGGGCCACCGGGGCTTTCTTT. It translates to CASSLTGATGAFF.

This clonotype came up many times. The genes are TRBV27 and TRBJ1-2; D gene unclear. V was trimmed by 5 bases and J by 4 bases, leaving 11 bases between them. The CDR3 has 13 residues. Per germline, CDR1 MNHEY and CDR2 SMNVEV (reference sequence). The CDR3 bases are TGTGCCAGCAGTCCTGTAGGGTTCTATGGCTACACCTTC. Translating it yields CASSPVGFYGYTF.

This clonotype was picked up a small number of times. The gene calls are TRBV10-3 and TRBJ1-5, with D perhaps matching TRBD1 (6 bases). Germline V lookup: CDR1 ENHRY, CDR2 SYGVKD. V lost 6 bases to trimming and J lost 2 bases, with 11 bases between them. The CDR3 length is 14 residues. The CDR3 is CAISRGGGNQPQHF. The CDR3 nucleotides are TGTGCCATCAGCAGGGGTGGTGGCAATCAGCCCCAGCATTTT.

The V and J genes are TRBV9 and TRBJ2-7; D call uncertain. Trimming took off 4 bases at V and 0 bases at J, with 14 bases between the two ends. The CDR3 consists of 15 residues. The germline gives CDR1 SGDLS, CDR2 YYNGEE. CDR3 coding DNA: TGTGCCAGCAGCCCCCACGGCTCGAGCTCCTACGAGCAGTACTTC. Its protein product is CASSPHGSSSYEQYF. Variable domain in full (rest from reference TRBV9 and TRBJ2-7): DSGVTQTPKHLITATGQRVTLRCSPRSGDLSVYWYQQSLDQGLQFLIQYYNGEERAKGNILERFSAQQFPDLHSELNLSSLELGDSALYFCASSPHGSSSYEQYFGPGTRLTVT.

The table lists this clonotype with many counts. The CDR3 region has the DNA TGTGCCAGCAGTCGCGGACACCATGCGGGCACTGAAGCTTTCTTT. It translates to CASSRGHHAGTEAFF. The chain couples TRBV6-2 or TRBV6-3 to TRBJ1-1; D is possibly TRBD1 (5 bases). CDR1 is MNHEY and CDR2 is SVGEGT in the germline V gene. The CDR3 covers 15 residues. Trimming stripped 5 bases from V and 4 bases from J, with 17 bases between.

The sample holds many counts of this clonotype. This sequence joins TRBV7-9 and TRBJ2-1, with TRBD2 matching over 16 bases. Germline V gives CDR1 SEHNR, CDR2 FQNEAQ (reference sequence). Trimming removed 6 bases from V and 0 bases from J; junction bases left unmatched: 5. CDR3 length: 18 amino acids. CDR3 sequence reads: CASRPGLAGGPSYNEQFF. The DNA for the CDR3 is TGTGCCAGCAGGCCGGGACTAGCGGGAGGGCCCTCCTACAATGAGCAGTTCTTC.

This chain joins TRBV12-3 or TRBV12-4 and TRBJ2-4, with D possibly TRBD2 on 6 matching bases. This CDR3 has 15 residues. Trimming took off 3 bases at V and 8 bases at J, with 17 bases between the two ends. The CDR3 bases are TGTGCCAGCAGTTTGTGGGACTCGTTTCCCCACATTCAGTACTTC. Translation: CASSLWDSFPHIQYF.

The V gene is TRBV27, the J gene TRBJ1-6; 9 nucleotides match TRBD1. Germline lookup yields CDR1 MNHEY and CDR2 SMNVEV (reference sequence). V was clipped by 3 bases and J by 1 base; unmatched bases: 4. The CDR3 loop spans 17 amino acids. CDR3 in amino acids: CASSFEQGASYNSPLHF. The CDR3 bases are TGTGCCAGCAGTTTTGAACAGGGGGCTTCCTATAATTCACCCCTCCACTTT.

This clonotype was seen at least ten times. The V call is TRBV12-3 or TRBV12-4, the J call TRBJ2-4; no reliable D call. The length of the CDR3 is 17 residues. V was clipped by 3 bases and J by 1 base, with 16 bases between them. CDR3 in DNA: TGTGCCAGCAGTTTGAGTGGTTGGGATACTGCCAAAAACATTCAGTACTTC. Translating it yields CASSLSGWDTAKNIQYF.

In this sample, this clonotype turned up a few times. The V gene is TRBV9, the J gene TRBJ2-2; no clear D. The CDR3 is made up of 16 amino acids. V lost 4 bases and J lost 1, with 14 bases in between. Germline V CDR1 and CDR2: SGDLS, YYNGEE. This CDR3 is CASSPSVGWNTGELFF. The CDR3 DNA sequence: TGTGCCAGCAGCCCCAGCGTCGGCTGGAACACCGGGGAGCTGTTTTTT. Combining the CDR3 with reference TRBV9 and TRBJ2-2 gives the whole variable domain DSGVTQTPKHLITATGQRVTLRCSPRSGDLSVYWYQQSLDQGLQFLIQYYNGEERAKGNILERFSAQQFPDLHSELNLSSLELGDSALYFCASSPSVGWNTGELFFGEGSRLTVL.

J is TRBJ2-6 and V is TRBV7-9; possibly TRBD1 or TRBD2 for D (5 bases each). V was shortened by 11 bases and J by 4 bases, with 12 bases between the two germline ends. The CDR3 has 13 residues. In germline, CDR1 is SEHNR, CDR2 FQNEAQ (reference sequence). The CDR3 DNA sequence: TGTGCCCTCGGGGCCCTGGGGGCCAACGTCCTGACTTTC. Residues: CALGALGANVLTF.

The chain has TRBV30 and TRBJ2-7, with D possibly matching TRBD2 (5 bases). V lost 1 base to trimming and J lost 4 bases, with 14 bases between them. CDR1 and CDR2 from the germline V gene are GTSNPN and SVGIG (reference sequence). The CDR3 is made up of 14 amino acids. The CDR3 spells CAWSGPGKRYEQYF. The CDR3 coding sequence is TGTGCCTGGAGTGGCCCCGGGAAGCGGTACGAGCAGTACTTC.

This clonotype was seen at least ten times. The rearrangement joins TRBV28 to TRBJ1-1; D is uncertain. Trimming cost V 3 bases and J 2 bases, with 7 bases left between them. Germline CDR1 MDHEN, CDR2 SYDVKM. The CDR3 consists of 13 residues. CDR3 DNA: TGTGCCAGCAGTTTGCCAGGTAACACTGAAGCTTTCTTT. It encodes CASSLPGNTEAFF.

V is TRBV28 and J is TRBJ1-2; D is ambiguous. The CDR3 has 15 residues. Germline loops: CDR1 MDHEN, CDR2 SYDVKM. The V gene lost 10 bases and the J gene lost 2 bases, with 20 bases spanning the gap. CDR3 residues: CATIHTPYTNYGYTF. CDR3 sequence (DNA): TGTGCCACCATTCACACCCCGTACACAAACTATGGCTACACCTTC.

This clonotype was recorded at least ten times. V and J are TRBV6-1 and TRBJ2-1; D may correspond to TRBD1 or TRBD2 (5 bases each). This CDR3 contains 14 residues. Germline CDR1 is MNHNS and CDR2 is SASEGT. V lost 7 bases, J lost 6 bases, and 16 bases lay in between. The CDR3 reads CASTRDLGTNEQFF. Here the CDR3 DNA reads TGTGCCAGCACCCGGGACCTTGGTACCAATGAGCAGTTCTTC.

Ten or more counts support this clonotype. V gene TRBV3-1 combines with J gene TRBJ1-5, with D possibly being TRBD1 (6 bases). This CDR3 region has 14 residues. V was trimmed by 4 bases and J by 5 bases, leaving 12 bases between them. CDR1 LGHDT and CDR2 YNNKEL come from the germline V gene (reference sequence). CDR3 sequence (DNA): TGTGCCAGCAGCCTCGTGGGGGCGGATCAGCCCCAGCATTTT. The encoded protein is CASSLVGADQPQHF. Drawing the rest from reference TRBV3-1 and TRBJ1-5, the complete variable domain is DTAVSQTPKYLVTQMGNDKSIKCEQNLGHDTMYWYKQDSKKFLKIMFSYNNKELIINETVPNRFSPKSPDKAHLNLHINSLELGDSAVYFCASSLVGADQPQHFGDGTRLSIL.

This clonotype was detected many times. The CDR3: CAWSQQDNQPQHF. The DNA of the CDR3 is TGTGCCTGGAGTCAACAGGACAATCAGCCCCAGCATTTT. This sequence joins TRBV30 and TRBJ1-5; D perhaps matches TRBD1 (5 bases). Trimming stripped 2 bases from V and 3 bases from J, with 8 bases between. Germline-derived CDR1 and CDR2 are GTSNPN and SVGIG (reference sequence). The CDR3 contains 13 residues.